This TCR beta chain was found in a study of glioma-infiltrating T cells after dendritic cell vaccination. Described time point: after dendritic cell vaccination, including at tumor progression/relapse. PBMC sampling occurred before vaccination, two weeks after the third dose, and at progression. CDR1 SGHRS and CDR2 YFSETQ come from the germline V gene. CDR3 size: 16 residues. The ends were cut back, 0 bases at V and 7 bases at J, with 14 bases in the middle. Using immunoSEQ multiplex PCR, the repertoire was profiled, and TCRdb retains in-frame clones only, with some absent. The table shows about 50,000 clones, with around 89% occurring only once.

Sample: blood, taken after dendritic cell vaccination. This receptor was taken from a human donor with glioblastoma. The chain uses TRBV5-1 and TRBJ1-6; D remains ambiguous. As DNA, the CDR3 is TGCGCCAGCAGCTTGGTCGGCGGTGGTGGGAATTCACCCCTCCACTTT. It yields the protein CASSLVGGGGNSPLHF.